This entry features one T cell receptor (beta chain) sequence. Its antigen remains unknown. These data are taken from a study of beta chain features in type 1 diabetes. The study's findings and limits: When VDJ junctions were examined, type 1 diabetes patients showed fewer insertions and more deletions. Moderately but significantly shorter TCRB CDR3s were found in Type 1 diabetes patients in all four CD4+ subsets.

The CDR3 spans 11 residues. CDR1 is SEHNR, CDR2 FQNEAQ, per germline (reference sequence). Trimming took off 7 bases at V and 4 bases at J, with 7 bases between the two ends. Sequencing targeted expressed TCRB transcripts, as all isolated RNA had been reverse transcribed. Data came from immunoSEQ multiplex PCR; TCRdb stores just in-frame clones and leaves some out. The data contain roughly 140,000 clones, under 60% of them singletons. The sample consisted of Tregs from blood. The genes are TRBV7-9 and TRBJ1-1, with unresolved D. The clonotype was recovered from a man aged 18 to 35 in good health. The CDR3 loop reads CASTGTTEAFF. The CDR3 coding sequence is TGTGCCAGCACCGGTACCACTGAAGCTTTCTTT.